This passage covers 13 T cell receptor beta chains from one sample sequenced in a study of blood T cell repertoires in COVID-19. Only in-frame clones appear in the TCRdb table, and some are missing; sequencing was by immunoSEQ multiplex PCR. The sample holds around 380,000 clones, approximately 89% seen once. What was sequenced was PBMCs or T cells enriched from blood (not recorded which). These receptors came from a man younger than 40 who had recovered from COVID-19.

The chain combines TRBV18 with TRBJ2-3, with D unclear. V was clipped by 5 bases and J by 4 bases, with 4 bases between them. This CDR3 spans 11 amino acids. CDR1 KGHSH and CDR2 LQKENI come from the germline V gene. The DNA for the CDR3 is TGTGCCAGCTCAATCGCAGATACGCAGTATTTT. Its translation: CASSIADTQYF.

The table lists this clone with a count of one. The V gene is TRBV6-5, the J gene TRBJ1-1; 8 nucleotides agree with TRBD1. V gave up 10 bases and J gave up 4 bases; unmatched junction bases: 8. The CDR3 loop spans 13 amino acids. Germline V gene data show CDR1 as MNHEY and CDR2 as SVGAGI. CDR3 amino acids: CATALTGGTEAFF. In nucleotides, the CDR3 is TGTGCCACCGCTCTTACAGGGGGCACTGAAGCTTTCTTT.

The rearrangement uses TRBV6-2 or TRBV6-3 and TRBJ1-3; D unresolved. The length of the CDR3 is 15 residues. Germline V gene sequence: CDR1 MNHEY, CDR2 SVGEGT. Trimming shortened V by 3 bases and J by 0 bases, and 9 bases separated the two germline ends. The CDR3: CASSYRGSSGNTIYF. CDR3 coding DNA: TGTGCCAGCAGTTATCGGGGAAGCTCTGGAAACACCATATATTTT.

The chain joins TRBV10-3 to TRBJ2-3, with 14 bases that match TRBD2. The length of the CDR3 is 19 residues. The V segment lost 4 bases and the J segment 1 base; nucleotides outside the gene matches: 10. CDR1 and CDR2 (germline): ENHRY, SYGVKD. The CDR3 DNA reads TGTGCCATCAGTGGGCCCGGGACTAGCGGGGGAGGTGGCACAGATACGCAGTATTTT. The encoded protein is CAISGPGTSGGGGTDTQYF.

The chain employs TRBV3-1 (or the pseudogene TRBV3-2) and TRBJ1-2; D unclear. This CDR3 comprises 16 residues. From germline, CDR1 is LGHDT and CDR2 YNNKEL (reference sequence). Trimming took 3 bases from V and 4 from J, leaving 18 bases between them. Written as DNA, the CDR3 is TGTGCCAGCAGCCACCAAAACACCGTCGGGTTCTATGGCTACACCTTC. It specifies CASSHQNTVGFYGYTF.

The chain has TRBV15 and TRBJ2-7, with 7 bases matching TRBD2. This CDR3 spans 15 amino acids. V shed 0 bases, J shed 3 bases, and the junction held 5 bases outside the gene matches. Germline CDR1 reads LNHNV; CDR2 reads YYDKDF (reference sequence). In DNA, the CDR3 is TGTGCCACCAGCAGAGATCTCGGGGGGTTCTACGAGCAGTACTTC. Translation: CATSRDLGGFYEQYF.

The chain combines TRBV9 with TRBJ2-5; 8 nucleotides align to TRBD2. The CDR3 has 14 residues. Germline CDR1 SGDLS, CDR2 YYNGEE. V lost 3 bases and J lost 2; bases outside the gene matches: 3. CDR3 in amino acids: CASSASGHQETQYF. CDR3 sequence (DNA): TGTGCCAGCAGCGCTAGCGGGCATCAAGAGACCCAGTACTTC.

The chain uses TRBV5-1 and TRBJ1-1; D remains unclear. Germline CDR1 reads SGHRS; CDR2 reads YFSETQ. Trimming pared 0 bases from V and 1 base from J, leaving 7 bases between. The CDR3 length is 14 residues. The CDR3 DNA reads TGCGCCAGCAGCTTGGTGAGACAGAACACTGAAGCTTTCTTT. Encoded protein: CASSLVRQNTEAFF.

This chain uses TRBV5-6 with TRBJ2-2; 9 nucleotides align to TRBD2. V dropped 3 bases and J dropped 6; count of bases not matched to a gene: 9. Germline V gene lookup returns CDR1 SGHDT and CDR2 YYEEEE. CDR3 length: 16 amino acids. CDR3 nucleotides: TGTGCCAGCAGCTCTTTCGCGGGGGGGTCTCCCGGGGAGCTGTTTTTT. It codes for CASSSFAGGSPGELFF.

This chain uses TRBV6-6 with TRBJ2-3; D gene unclear. Germline V CDR1 and CDR2: MNHNY, SVGAGI (reference sequence). The CDR3 sequence is 12 residues long. V lost 8 bases, J lost 4 bases, and 10 bases lay in between. In DNA, the CDR3 is TGTGCCAGCTCGTTAGCACCAGATACGCAGTATTTT. Amino acids: CASSLAPDTQYF.

The chain links TRBV19 to TRBJ1-4; D possibly corresponds to TRBD1 (5 bases). The CDR3 is made up of 17 amino acids. Between the trimmed V and J ends, which lost 5 bases and 0 bases, there was a span of 16 bases. From germline, CDR1 is LNHDA and CDR2 SQIVND (reference sequence). The CDR3 here is CASSLTGVVATNEKLFF. CDR3 bases: TGTGCCAGTAGTCTAACGGGGGTAGTTGCAACTAATGAAAAACTGTTTTTT.

The chain joins TRBV6-5 to TRBJ1-2; 7 positions match TRBD1. Germline V CDR1 and CDR2: MNHEY, SVGAGI. There are 14 residues in the CDR3. Trimming cost V 4 bases and J 8 bases; bases outside gene matches: 10. Written as DNA, the CDR3 is TGTGCCAGCAGTTGGGGGGCCGGGACAGACGGCTACACCTTC. This codes for CASSWGAGTDGYTF.

This clone was observed a handful of times. The rearrangement uses TRBV19 and TRBJ1-4; 9 nucleotides match TRBD1. Germline V lookup: CDR1 LNHDA, CDR2 SQIVND (reference sequence). Trimming cost V 7 bases and J 2 bases; bases outside gene matches: 5. The CDR3 is made up of 15 amino acids. The DNA of the CDR3 is TGTGCCAGTACGGACAGGGGTCACACTAATGAAAAACTGTTTTTT. As protein: CASTDRGHTNEKLFF. Full variable domain (rest looked up from reference TRBV19 and TRBJ1-4): DGGITQSPKYLFRKEGQNVTLSCEQNLNHDAMYWYRQDPGQGLRLIYYSQIVNDFQKGDIAEGYSVSREKKESFPLTVTSAQKNPTAFYLCASTDRGHTNEKLFFGSGTQLSVL.